The next 15 T cell receptor beta chains were all read from a single sample in a study of cytomegalovirus exposure and HLA in healthy donors (dated by TCRdb to about 2017). Library construction relied on the immunoSEQ multiplex PCR assay. The table was pulled from immuneACCESS by TCRdb, which kept in-frame rearrangements only. Such tables lose some clones; where checked, under half of the loss comes from unresolved V genes, and the rest has no known cause. Recorded for this sample are 90,000 to 100,000 clones; about 83% of them occurred a single time. The ten largest clonotypes hold 3% to 4.5% of the sample. Sequenced: PBMCs. The receptors stem from a woman aged 25-40 years in good health and CMV-seronegative.

The J gene is TRBJ1-5, the V gene TRBV18; TRBD1 is a possible D gene (6 bases). Germline CDR1 reads KGHSH; CDR2 reads LQKENI. Trimming stripped 4 bases from V and 6 bases from J, with 13 bases between. This CDR3 is 14 amino acids long. In DNA form, the CDR3 reads TGTGCCAGCTCACAGGGGGTTTTGGGTCAGCCCCAGCATTTT. It translates to CASSQGVLGQPQHF.

The chain employs TRBV7-2 and TRBJ2-7, with a tentative D call TRBD1 (5 bases). V shed 0 bases and J shed 5 bases, with 5 bases lying between them. The germline gives CDR1 SGHTA, CDR2 FQGNSA. This CDR3 is built from 12 residues. The CDR3 region is CASSLARDEQYF. The CDR3 bases are TGTGCCAGCAGCTTAGCCAGGGACGAGCAGTACTTC.

CDR3 sequence (DNA): TGTGCCAGCAGTTTCTCCCAGAACAGGGTAAACACTGAAGCTTTCTTT. Amino acids: CASSFSQNRVNTEAFF. The chain combines TRBV28 with TRBJ1-1; tentatively, D is TRBD1 (6 bases). The V end lost 3 bases, the J end lost 2 bases, and 16 bases lay between the germline ends. This CDR3 region has 16 residues. Germline loops: CDR1 MDHEN, CDR2 SYDVKM.

The chain is built from TRBV28 and TRBJ1-1, with no clear D. Germline CDR1 and CDR2: MDHEN and SYDVKM. This CDR3 is 13 amino acids long. V was cut by 7 bases and J by 3 bases, with 12 bases left in between. CDR3 loop: CASNGIGYTEAFF. CDR3 nucleotides: TGTGCCAGCAACGGCATCGGGTACACTGAAGCTTTCTTT.

This clone appeared a few times. The V gene is TRBV4-1, the J gene TRBJ2-7; TRBD1 agrees at 8 bases. The V segment lost 4 bases and the J segment 2 bases; nucleotides outside the gene matches: 1. Germline V CDR1 and CDR2: MGHRA, YSYEKL. The CDR3 has 13 residues. DNA for the CDR3: TGCGCCAGCAGCCGGGACAGGACCTACGAGCAGTACTTC. It yields the protein CASSRDRTYEQYF.

This clone was recorded once. The rearrangement links TRBV2 to TRBJ1-3, with D perhaps matching TRBD1 (5 bases). The germline V gene encodes CDR1 SNHLY and CDR2 FYNNEI. This CDR3 spans 13 amino acids. V shed 6 bases and J shed 4 bases, with 10 bases lying between them. For the CDR3, the DNA is TGTGCCAGCAGGGTGGACACCGGAAACACCATATATTTT. It encodes CASRVDTGNTIYF.

The chain recombines TRBV27 with TRBJ1-4; possibly TRBD1 for D (5 bases). This CDR3 contains 15 residues. V lost 5 bases, J lost 5 bases, and 15 bases lay in between. Germline CDR1 MNHEY, CDR2 SMNVEV (reference sequence). The CDR3 here is CASSPLGGLNEKLFF. Here the CDR3 DNA reads TGTGCCAGCAGTCCCCTGGGGGGTTTAAATGAAAAACTGTTTTTT.

The chain links TRBV29-1 to TRBJ1-6, with D perhaps TRBD1 (5 bases). The CDR3 extends over 12 amino acids. In germline, CDR1 is SQVTM, CDR2 ANQGSEA. V was shortened by 4 bases and J by 9 bases, with 10 bases between the two germline ends. CDR3 region: CSVAEGSSPLHF. CDR3 bases: TGCAGCGTTGCGGAGGGGTCTTCACCCCTCCACTTT.

The rearrangement uses TRBV9 and TRBJ1-2; no clear D. The V gene lost 5 bases and the J gene lost 2 bases, with 7 bases spanning the gap. Germline assignment: CDR1 SGDLS and CDR2 YYNGEE. The CDR3 spans 12 residues. This CDR3 reads CASSILNYGYTF. The CDR3 nucleotides read TGTGCCAGCAGTATCCTAAACTATGGCTACACCTTC.

The gene calls are TRBV28 and TRBJ1-4; no clear D. Trimming removed 6 bases from V and 10 bases from J, with 18 bases in between. The germline V gene encodes CDR1 MDHEN and CDR2 SYDVKM. The CDR3 is 14 residues long. The CDR3 region is CASSHRERRGKLFF. CDR3 sequence (DNA): TGTGCCAGCAGCCACCGGGAACGGAGAGGAAAACTGTTTTTT.

This chain uses TRBV2 with TRBJ2-3, with 8 bases that match TRBD1. The CDR3 has 14 residues. Germline CDR1 and CDR2: SNHLY and FYNNEI. The trim removed 7 bases at V and 1 base at J, leaving 4 bases unmatched. CDR3 residues: CASTGGQGTDTQYF. Written as DNA, the CDR3 is TGTGCCAGCACCGGGGGACAGGGCACAGATACGCAGTATTTT. Based on the CDR3 plus reference TRBV2 and TRBJ2-3, the full variable domain is EPEVTQTPSHQVTQMGQEVILRCVPISNHLYFYWYRQILGQKVEFLVSFYNNEISEKSEIFDDQFSVERPDGSNFTLKIRSTKLEDSAMYFCASTGGQGTDTQYFGPGTRLTVL.

V is TRBV19 and J is TRBJ2-5, with 8 nucleotides matching TRBD2. CDR1 and CDR2 from the germline V gene are LNHDA and SQIVND (reference sequence). The length of the CDR3 is 15 residues. Trimming removed 1 base from V and 4 bases from J; junction bases left unmatched: 5. CDR3 sequence: CASSIARGVTETQYF. The CDR3 nucleotides are TGTGCCAGTAGTATAGCGCGGGGGGTCACAGAGACCCAGTACTTC.

The genes are TRBV2 and TRBJ2-2; no clear D gene. CDR1 is SNHLY, CDR2 FYNNEI, per germline. This CDR3 has 14 residues. Trimming took 4 bases from V and 3 from J, leaving 9 bases between them. The CDR3 loop is CASSVTDYTGELFF. CDR3 coding DNA: TGTGCCAGCAGTGTTACAGATTACACCGGGGAGCTGTTTTTT.

This chain links TRBV7-6 with TRBJ2-5; 8 bases are shared with TRBD1. The CDR3 spans 21 residues. The V gene end was trimmed by 1 base and the J gene end by 0 bases; junction bases not matched to a gene: 19. Germline CDR1 SGHVS, CDR2 FNYEAQ. This CDR3 reads CASSLGDPGWTGHLYQETQYF. As DNA, the CDR3 is TGTGCCAGCAGCTTAGGCGATCCCGGTTGGACAGGGCATCTGTACCAAGAGACCCAGTACTTC.

V usage is TRBV9 and J usage is TRBJ2-1, with D possibly matching TRBD2 (6 bases). The CDR3 totals 15 residues. Germline V gives CDR1 SGDLS, CDR2 YYNGEE. Trimming took off 4 bases at V and 7 bases at J, with 18 bases between the two ends. The CDR3 DNA reads TGTGCCAGCAGCCCGATCGCCAGGGACTTAAATGAGCAGTTCTTC. It is translated as CASSPIARDLNEQFF.